The rows below give T cell receptor beta chains drawn from one sample of a study of blood T cells in healthy people across ages. Using its own MiXCR run on the 5' RACE reads, TCRdb lists one record per CDR3 protein. The table includes about 1.5 million distinct CDR3 sequences, roughly 43% detected once. The sequenced material came from blood. The receptors here all came from a woman under 30 in good health. CDR3s include the opening cysteine and the closing phenylalanine or tryptophan. The D gene is left open where the match is weak. Clone size appears in some rows only: once, few, many, or a class for an expanded clone.

CDR3 protein	CDR3 DNA	D gene	J gene	clone size	V gene
CASSLQGGREQFF	TGTGCCAGCAGCCTACAGGGGGGCCGTGAGCAGTTCTTC	TRBD1	TRBJ2-1	few	TRBV7-2
CASSYFPSMEETQYF	TGTGCCAGCAGTTACTTCCCATCCATGGAAGAGACCCAGTACTTC	.	TRBJ2-5	few	TRBV6-5
CASSLGDSSDTQYF	TGTGCCAGCAGCTTGGGCGACTCCTCAGATACGCAGTATTTT	.	TRBJ2-3	.	TRBV13
CAISGDYTHEQYF	TGTGCCATCAGTGGGGATTACACACACGAGCAGTACTTC	.	TRBJ2-7	once	TRBV10-3
CASTSDSFTEAFF	TGTGCCAGCACCTCGGACAGTTTTACTGAAGCTTTCTTT	.	TRBJ1-1	.	TRBV28
CASRWTSDTQYF	TGTGCCAGCCGGTGGACGTCAGATACGCAGTATTTT	.	TRBJ2-3	few	TRBV6-2/TRBV6-3
CASSTPTGGYTEAFF	TGTGCCAGCAGCACCCCAACAGGGGGATACACTGAAGCTTTCTTT	TRBD1	TRBJ1-1	.	TRBV7-2
CASSFPRGVDYGYTF	TGTGCCAGCAGTTTCCCGCGGGGAGTGGACTATGGCTACACCTTC	.	TRBJ1-2	few	TRBV6-2/TRBV6-3
CASTVGGPEKLFF	TGTGCCAGCACCGTGGGGGGTCCTGAAAAACTGTTTTTT	.	TRBJ1-4	.	TRBV7-9
CASSPRERTGNHEQYF	TGCGCCAGCAGCCCCCGAGAGAGGACAGGGAACCACGAGCAGTACTTC	TRBD1	TRBJ2-7	few	TRBV5-1
CASSTRTSGRAGETQYF	TGTGCCAGCAGTACGAGGACTAGCGGGAGGGCCGGGGAGACCCAGTACTTC	TRBD2	TRBJ2-5	.	TRBV27
CASGEGLAVTGELFF	TGTGCCAGCGGCGAAGGACTAGCGGTTACCGGGGAGCTGTTTTTT	TRBD2	TRBJ2-2	.	TRBV7-3
CASRSEGHPSYEQYF	TGTGCCAGCAGATCGGAAGGACACCCCTCCTACGAGCAGTACTTC	.	TRBJ2-7	.	TRBV27
CASSLAPPEYNSPLHF	TGTGCCAGCAGCTTAGCACCGCCGGAATATAATTCACCCCTCCACTTT	.	TRBJ1-6	few	TRBV7-9
CACNRGGTEAFF	TGTGCCTGCAACAGGGGCGGAACTGAAGCTTTCTTT	TRBD1	TRBJ1-1	.	TRBV30